Presented here are 10 T cell receptor beta chains from one specimen sequenced in a study of blood T cell repertoires in COVID-19. Produced via immunoSEQ multiplex PCR; TCRdb's table is partial and in-frame only. Of around 190,000 clones listed, 89% were seen once; the top ten hold under 2%. Material: peripheral blood. These receptors were taken from a man younger than 35 who had recovered from COVID-19.

Written as DNA, the CDR3 is TGCGCCAGCAGCTTGGGCCTAGGAGGCTACGAGCAGTACTTC. It encodes CASSLGLGGYEQYF. The chain recombines TRBV5-1 with TRBJ2-7; tentative D call: TRBD2 (5 bases). The V gene lost 0 bases and the J gene lost 3 bases, with 10 bases spanning the gap. The CDR3 sequence is 14 residues long. CDR1 SGHRS and CDR2 YFSETQ come from the germline V gene.

The chain joins TRBV2 to TRBJ1-2; D is unclear. The CDR3 is 14 residues long. CDR1 and CDR2 (germline): SNHLY, FYNNEI. The V and J ends lost 6 bases and 2 bases respectively, with 13 bases between them. The CDR3 loop is CASSTLGVNYGYTF. CDR3 in DNA: TGTGCCAGCAGCACCCTGGGAGTCAACTATGGCTACACCTTC.

In DNA form, the CDR3 reads TGCGCCAGCGTACAGGGGCCCCTCTCCTACAATGAGCAGTTCTTC. Amino acids: CASVQGPLSYNEQFF. V is TRBV5-1 and J is TRBJ2-1; the match to TRBD1 covers 7 bases. This CDR3 is 15 amino acids long. V lost 7 bases to trimming and J lost 0 bases; unmatched junction nucleotides: 7. Per germline, CDR1 SGHRS and CDR2 YFSETQ.

This clone was detected once. The genes are TRBV14 and TRBJ2-1; 7 nucleotides match TRBD1. Germline-derived CDR1 and CDR2 are SGHDN and FVKESK. J lost 9 bases, V lost 6 bases, and 14 bases had no gene match. The CDR3 sequence is 15 residues long. CDR3 sequence reads: CASSQFDTGAGEQFF. The DNA of the CDR3 is TGTGCCAGCAGTCAATTTGATACAGGGGCGGGTGAGCAGTTCTTC.

This chain joins TRBV15 and TRBJ1-1; TRBD1 aligns across 8 bases. The CDR3 spans 13 residues. CDR1 is LNHNV and CDR2 is YYDKDF in the germline V gene (reference sequence). Trimming took 5 bases from V and 6 from J; bases not matched to a gene: 5. CDR3 sequence reads: CATSWTGRPEAFF. CDR3 coding DNA: TGTGCCACCAGCTGGACAGGGCGACCTGAAGCTTTCTTT.

This clone was detected only once. Germline is not matched at one junction end, which may reflect a read error. The chain has TRBV19 and TRBJ1-5; perhaps TRBD1 as D (6 bases). The CDR3 has 14 residues. The V gene's germline CDR1 is LNHDA and CDR2 SQIVND (reference sequence). The CDR3 DNA sequence: TGTGCCAGTAGCCCGAACAGGGTTTCTCAGACCCAGCATTTT. This encodes CASSPNRVSQTQHF.

The chain employs TRBV12-3 or TRBV12-4 and TRBJ2-7; 7 nucleotides line up with TRBD1. J lost 3 bases, V lost 5 bases, and 1 base had no gene match. CDR3 length: 12 residues. The DNA of the CDR3 is TGTGCCAGCAGTCGGACAGGCTACGAGCAGTACTTC. This codes for CASSRTGYEQYF.

This chain links TRBV11-2 with TRBJ1-1, with D perhaps TRBD1 (6 bases). The CDR3 runs 15 residues. Trimming pared 5 bases from V and 4 bases from J, leaving 17 bases between. Germline assignment: CDR1 SGHAT and CDR2 FQNNGV. CDR3 in amino acids: CASSPETGIITEAFF. Written as DNA, the CDR3 is TGTGCCAGCAGCCCAGAGACAGGAATTATCACTGAAGCTTTCTTT. Full variable domain (missing parts from reference TRBV11-2 and TRBJ1-1): EAGVAQSPRYKIIEKRQSVAFWCNPISGHATLYWYQQILGQGPKLLIQFQNNGVVDDSQLPKDRFSAERLKGVDSTLKIQPAKLEDSAVYLCASSPETGIITEAFFGQGTRLTVV.

This chain links TRBV7-2 with TRBJ1-4; 7 bases align to TRBD1. J gave up 7 bases and V 1 base, and 3 bases lay outside the gene matches. Per germline, CDR1 SGHTA and CDR2 FQGNSA. The CDR3 contains 14 residues. The CDR3 nucleotides read TGTGCCAGCAGCTTAGGCCACAGGGGTGAAAAACTGTTTTTT. Its protein is CASSLGHRGEKLFF. The complete variable domain, with remaining parts taken from reference TRBV7-2 and TRBJ1-4, reads GAGVSQSPSNKVTEKGKDVELRCDPISGHTALYWYRQSLGQGLEFLIYFQGNSAPDKSGLPSDRFSAERTGGSVSTLTIQRTQQEDSAVYLCASSLGHRGEKLFFGSGTQLSVL.

V and J are TRBV5-1 and TRBJ2-5, with no clear D. Trimming removed 7 bases at V and 4 bases at J, with 11 bases between. The CDR3 runs 12 residues. Germline V gives CDR1 SGHRS, CDR2 YFSETQ. CDR3 sequence: CASAEPTETQYF. The DNA for the CDR3 is TGCGCCAGCGCGGAGCCAACAGAGACCCAGTACTTC. Complete variable domain (other parts from reference TRBV5-1 and TRBJ2-5): KAGVTQTPRYLIKTRGQQVTLSCSPISGHRSVSWYQQTPGQGLQFLFEYFSETQRNKGNFPGRFSGRQFSNSRSEMNVSTLELGDSALYLCASAEPTETQYFGPGTRLLVL.